Following are 19 T cell receptor beta chains from one sample sequenced in a study of glioma-infiltrating T cells (TCRdb year 2016). The data were produced on an Illumina MiSeq. The iRepertoire nested amplicon-rescue multiplex PCR (arm-PCR) platform was used to amplify TCR alpha and beta CDR3 regions from RNA. Using fastp trimming at Q25 and MiXCR clonotype assembly, TCRdb reanalyzed the public sequencing data and kept in-frame beta chains. Every entry covers one CDR3 protein and lists the most common genes and DNA from its rows. The sample contains 300,000 to 450,000 distinct CDR3 sequences, more than 35% of them found a single time. The ten largest account for around 12% of the sample. The sample was glioma tissue, nonneoplastic brain tissue, or PBMCs (not recorded which). The receptors derive from a human donor with low-grade glioma or glioblastoma, undergoing nonglioma brain surgery, or in good health (not recorded which).

The sample holds many counts of this clonotype. V gene TRBV15 combines with J gene TRBJ2-7, with D perhaps assigned TRBD1 or TRBD2 (6 bases each). This CDR3 has 15 amino acids. The V end was cut by 1 base, the J end by 2 bases, with 12 bases between. Germline-derived CDR1 and CDR2 are LNHNV and YYDKDF (reference sequence). CDR3 nucleotide sequence: TGTGCCACCAGCAGAGGGGGGGCCCAAACCTACGAGCAGTACTTC. Its protein is CATSRGGAQTYEQYF.

In its sample, this clonotype was seen many times. This chain uses TRBV6-1 with TRBJ1-1, with 11 bases aligning to TRBD1. The V segment lost 4 bases and the J segment 8 bases; nucleotides outside the gene matches: 3. The CDR3 length is 13 residues. Germline V gene lookup returns CDR1 MNHNS and CDR2 SASEGT. The CDR3 DNA reads TGTGCCAGCAGTGTCCGGGACAGGGGGGAAGCTTTCTTT. Encoded protein: CASSVRDRGEAFF.

The V and J genes are TRBV7-9 and TRBJ2-3; 12 positions match TRBD2. Trimming removed 6 bases from V and 2 bases from J; junction bases left unmatched: 9. The germline gives CDR1 SEHNR, CDR2 FQNEAQ (reference sequence). CDR3 length equals 17 residues. CDR3 amino acids: CASRQWPSGRVTDTQYF. The CDR3 nucleotides read TGTGCCAGCAGACAATGGCCTAGCGGGAGGGTCACAGATACGCAGTATTTT.

In its sample, this clonotype was seen a few times. This chain uses TRBV7-2 with TRBJ1-2, with D possibly matching TRBD1 (5 bases). Trimming took 5 bases from V and 9 from J, leaving 10 bases between them. Germline CDR1 SGHTA, CDR2 FQGNSA. The CDR3 consists of 11 residues. For the CDR3, the DNA is TGTGCCAGCAGCAACCGGGGGAGCTACACCTTC. Its translation: CASSNRGSYTF.

This clonotype has a single count. V gene TRBV19 combines with J gene TRBJ2-7; a possible D gene is TRBD1 (6 bases). The V end was cut by 1 base, the J end by 10 bases, with 14 bases between. The CDR3 spans 13 residues. CDR1 is LNHDA and CDR2 is SQIVND in the germline V gene (reference sequence). In DNA form, the CDR3 reads TGTGCCAGTAGTATAGGGGTCTCGGACAGACAGTACTTC. This encodes CASSIGVSDRQYF.

This clonotype was recorded a few times. This chain uses TRBV2 with TRBJ2-3; unclear D gene. In germline, CDR1 is SNHLY, CDR2 FYNNEI. Trimming shortened V by 3 bases and J by 3 bases, and 16 bases separated the two germline ends. The CDR3 is made up of 16 amino acids. As DNA, the CDR3 is TGTGCCAGCAGTGATTTTGGCGGCGTGAGAACAGATACGCAGTATTTT. Its protein is CASSDFGGVRTDTQYF.

As for this clonotype: The conserved phenylalanine or tryptophan normally closing the CDR3 is absent here, so this likely arose from a read error. V usage is TRBV20-1 and J usage is TRBJ2-3, with 8 positions matching TRBD2. CDR1 and CDR2 from the germline V gene are DFQATT and SNEGSKA (reference sequence). Losses at the gene ends were 6 bases for V and 0 bases for J; bases not matched to a gene: 8. This CDR3 region has 15 residues. CDR3 in DNA: TGCAGTGCACCACTCGGACTAGCTAGCACAGATACGCAGTATTCT. This translates into CSAPLGLASTDTQYS.

A remark on this clonotype: One end of the junction does not line up with germline, which may come from a read error. The chain uses TRBV6-2 or TRBV6-3 and TRBJ2-3; D might be TRBD2 (5 bases). In germline, CDR1 is MNHEY, CDR2 SVGEGT. The CDR3 extends over 16 amino acids. Written as DNA, the CDR3 is TGTGCCAGCAGTTACTATCCAGCGGAAAACACGGATACGCGGTATTTT. Protein: CASSYYPAENTDTRYF.

There are a few counts of this clonotype. The chain has TRBV4-3 and TRBJ2-1; 8 nucleotides align to TRBD2. The CDR3 is 15 residues long. Germline V gene lookup returns CDR1 LGHNA and CDR2 YSLEER. Trimming removed 2 bases from V and 7 bases from J; junction bases left unmatched: 7. CDR3 region: CASSQIREGRNEQFF. For the CDR3, the DNA is TGCGCCAGCAGCCAAATCCGGGAGGGCAGGAATGAGCAGTTCTTC.

The V gene is TRBV5-4, the J gene TRBJ2-2, with 8 bases that match TRBD1. Trimming removed 4 bases from V and 7 bases from J; junction bases left unmatched: 9. This CDR3 has 15 amino acids. CDR1 SGHNT and CDR2 YYREEE come from the germline V gene (reference sequence). CDR3 bases: TGTGCCAGCAGCGCCTTGCAGGGGGCAATCGGGGAGCTGTTTTTT. Its protein product is CASSALQGAIGELFF.

With regard to this clonotype: At one of its ends the junction is not consistent with the germline gene, which may arise from a read error. The gene calls are TRBV6-2 or TRBV6-3 and TRBJ2-3; no clear D gene. The CDR3 sequence is 11 residues long. Germline CDR1 reads MNHEY; CDR2 reads SVGEGT. Here the CDR3 DNA reads TGTGCCCGCAGTTACTCAGATACGCAGTATTTT. As protein: CARSYSDTQYF.

The chain joins TRBV7-9 to TRBJ1-4; no reliable D call. V was clipped by 4 bases and J by 8 bases, with 5 bases between them. The length of the CDR3 is 11 residues. CDR1 is SEHNR, CDR2 FQNEAQ, per germline (reference sequence). The CDR3 DNA sequence: TGTGCCAGCAGCTCACCGGAAAAACTGTTTTTT. Translation: CASSSPEKLFF.

The chain employs TRBV5-1 and TRBJ1-2; 7 nucleotides match TRBD1. The trim removed 4 bases at V and 5 bases at J, leaving 8 bases unmatched. CDR1 and CDR2 (germline): SGHRS, YFSETQ. This CDR3 region has 14 residues. DNA for the CDR3: TGCGCCAGCAGCCTCTACGCAGGGGGTTATGGCTACACCTTC. Its translation is CASSLYAGGYGYTF.

In regard to this clonotype: The conserved closing phenylalanine or tryptophan is absent in this CDR3, likely reflecting a read error. The chain combines TRBV28 with TRBJ2-7, with TRBD2 matching over 9 bases. The V and J ends lost 7 bases and 5 bases, in that order; junction bases with no gene match: 24. This CDR3 region has 19 residues. In germline, CDR1 is MDHEN, CDR2 SYDVKM. The DNA for the CDR3 is TGTGCCAGCAACCGCAGAGGTACACCTTTAGCGGGAGTAGTAAACGAGCAGTACCTC. Its protein product is CASNRRGTPLAGVVNEQYL.

A note on this clonotype: The germline gene is not matched at one end of the junction; a read error may be the cause. The V gene is TRBV6-5, the J gene TRBJ2-5; D perhaps matches TRBD1 (5 bases). Germline CDR1 MNHEY, CDR2 SVGAGI. The CDR3 runs 15 residues. The CDR3 DNA reads TGTGCCAGCAGACCCACAGGACGGATCCAAAAGACCCAGTACTTC. This codes for CASRPTGRIQKTQYF.

On this clonotype itself: This may stem from a read error, because a much larger clone lies one nucleotide away. The chain has TRBV28 and TRBJ1-6; D gene unclear. Germline V gene data show CDR1 as MDHEN and CDR2 as SYDVKM. The CDR3 contains 14 residues. Trimming removed 3 bases at V and 11 bases at J, with 14 bases between. CDR3 loop: CASSLGGFPPPLHF. The CDR3 DNA is TGTGCCAGCAGTTTGGGCGGATTCCCTCCACCCCTCCACTTT.

This clonotype was found a few times. The CDR3 loop reads CSAIGVPGTPSRGYTF. CDR3 bases: TGCAGTGCGATAGGGGTACCCGGGACGCCAAGTAGGGGCTACACCTTC. V gene TRBV20-1 combines with J gene TRBJ1-2; D may be TRBD1 (5 bases). Per germline, CDR1 DFQATT and CDR2 SNEGSKA (reference sequence). The germline V and J ends were trimmed by 6 bases and 8 bases, with 28 bases remaining between them. The CDR3 covers 16 residues.

This CDR3 is CASRRGQEVPYNSPLHF. The CDR3 DNA reads TGCGCCAGCAGACGGGGACAGGAGGTCCCCTATAATTCACCCCTCCACTTT. This rearrangement joins TRBV4-1 to TRBJ1-6, with 8 bases fitting TRBD1. J lost 2 bases, V lost 6 bases, and 9 bases had no gene match. Germline CDR1 and CDR2: MGHRA and YSYEKL. The CDR3 is 17 amino acids.

About this clonotype itself: This may stem from a read error, because a much larger clone lies one nucleotide away. This chain uses TRBV28 with TRBJ1-4, with 9 bases that match TRBD1. Germline assignment: CDR1 MDHEN and CDR2 SYDVKM. The CDR3 consists of 14 residues. The CDR3 nucleotides read TGTGCCAGAAGTTCGGGACAGGGTTGGGAAAAACTGTTTTTT. Translation gives CARSSGQGWEKLFF. Full variable domain (remainder filled in from reference TRBV28 and TRBJ1-4): DVKVTQSSRYLVKRTGEKVFLECVQDMDHENMFWYRQDPGLGLRLIYFSYDVKMKEKGDIPEGYSVSREKKERFSLILESASTNQTSMYLCARSSGQGWEKLFFGSGTQLSVL.